What follows is one T cell receptor beta chain and its context. Its specificity is unknown. Some clones are missing from TCRdb's copy, which holds only in-frame ones; the method was immunoSEQ multiplex PCR. The table records 100,000 to 110,000 clones, 70% to 90% of them present only once. This entry belongs to a study of OX40 agonist ivuxolimab in advanced cancers. At the level of the study: Patients received ivuxolimab, an intravenous treatment, every 2 weeks at 0.01 to 10 mg/kg. The study enrolled dose-escalation patients with hepatocellular carcinoma, melanoma, renal cell or head and neck cancer. Three partial responders included one hepatocellular carcinoma patient and two cutaneous melanoma patients. Regarding the study as a whole: In CD8+ T cells, expanded clones were on average more numerous than in CD4+.

Germline V gene sequence: CDR1 LNHDA, CDR2 SQIVND (reference sequence). The CDR3 loop spans 14 amino acids. Trimming took 7 bases from V and 2 from J, leaving 9 bases between them. This chain links TRBV19 with TRBJ2-6; D is possibly TRBD1 (5 bases). The clonotype comes from an adult with an advanced solid tumor such as melanoma, head and neck, liver or kidney cancer. Sample: CD4+ or CD8+ T cells sorted from blood, taken in a trial of the OX40 agonist ivuxolimab. CDR3 in DNA: TGTGCCAGTACCAGGGTTGCTGGGGCCAACGTCCTGACTTTC. This encodes CASTRVAGANVLTF.